This T cell receptor beta chain was sequenced for a study of T cell responses to AZD1222 COVID-19 vaccine (dated by TCRdb to 2020 to 2023). Study-level background: AZD1222 recipients with second doses at about 4 weeks or about 12 weeks were pooled, because spike-specific TCR depth and breadth did not differ between schedules. TCR sequencing was performed for roughly 250 trial participants, of whom 200 to 220 were given two doses of AZD1222 and around 26 were given two doses of MenACWY control vaccine. Trial participants were enrolled into age subgroups of 18-55, 56-69 and 70-plus years, which contained approximately 150, 30 and 60 TCR-sequenced participants, respectively.

As regards this clone: It lacks a known antigen. It has no much larger one-base neighbor in the sample; base qualities were not kept.

Results and caveats for the whole study, not just this receptor: A significant rise in spike-specific TCR breadth and depth was observed after two AZD1222 doses relative to day 0 and relative to MenACWY recipients. Conclusions about previously exposed vaccinees are limited because only a handful of AZD1222 recipients were SARS-CoV-2 seropositive at baseline. The 56-69-year group was small, and its depth increase did not reach significance, likely because of low power. No day 14 peak-response samples were available, so repertoires were characterized only after the peak T cell response. Vaccine-associated CD4 TCRs spanned the whole spike protein, with dominant responses in regions 160-218 and 743-854. Most participants were white British and females outnumbered males, and the authors suggested that clonal diversity may have been underestimated. Epitopes outside the regions mutated in the B.1.351 and B.1.1.7 variants were reportedly recognized by nearly half of the unique spike-specific TCRs.

The V end gives up 4 bases and the J end 5 bases, leaving 13 bases in the junction not matched to a gene. From a lookup of the germline V gene, CDR1 and CDR2 are SGHDN and FVKESK. The CDR3 runs 16 residues from the cysteine to the phenylalanine. Of the read, only the CDR3 DNA is kept; its 48 bases are in frame from base 1. The CDR3 regions of human TCRbeta chains were analyzed by immunosequencing. The paper's processing steps were these. TCRs in the repertoires were matched against a reference library of SARS-CoV-2-specific TCRs that had been generated with the MIRA antigen-specificity platform. Breadth was defined as the fraction of unique TCRs that were SARS-CoV-2-associated, and depth was defined as the fraction of total T cells that were SARS-CoV-2-associated. Using the MIRA data, each spike-specific TCR was mapped to the spike region that the TCR reacts to and placed in a CD4 or CD8 class. Log10-transformed breadth and depth values were compared by one-way ANOVA with Sidak's multiple comparisons tests. TCRdb carries this immuneACCESS record with in-frame sequences only. Its versions omit some clonotypes, under half of them owing to an unresolved V gene in the studies checked, with the rest unexplained. V and J calls plus clone size are reproduced from that table; the DNA served to infer D and trimming. This sample gives around 110,000 clones in total; 85% to 95% of them show up just once. The leading ten clones occupy approximately 3% of the sample.

The time point label, as the study defines it: baseline before first vaccination. Samples from vaccinated people were obtained from the UK trials COV001 and COV002, which included a single-blind randomized controlled phase 2/3 trial of AZD1222 (ChAdOx1 nCoV-19) in healthy adults. Trial participant PBMC samples were collected at day 0 and day 28 after the second dose for TCRbeta chain sequencing. This receptor was identified in an adult in good health. The chain is assembled from TRBV14 and TRBJ1-1, and 7 bases in between align with TRBD1. The starting material was peripheral blood, obtained on day 0 of AZD1222 vaccination. In nucleotide form, the sequence is TGTGCCAGCAGCCCTATGGAGGGGGCGGGGAGGACTGAAGCTTTCTTT. Its protein product is CASSPMEGAGRTEAFF.